These T cell receptor beta chains were read from a single sample in a study of blood T cell repertoires in COVID-19. Here immunoSEQ multiplex PCR was the method, and the copy in TCRdb shows in-frame clones only, minus some. The table lists under 300,000 clones, over 80% of them singletons. Sequencing was carried out using PBMCs or T cells enriched from blood (not recorded which). The receptors were gathered from a woman under 30 who had recovered from COVID-19. Each CDR3 is given with its conserved first and last residue. D genes are given only for firm matches. Part of the rows lack a size; the others show once, few, many or a class for expanded clones.

NA,TRBD1,TRBV10-3,TRBJ2-7,TGTGCCATCAGGATCACTACAGGGGGTGACTACGAGCAGTACTTC,CAIRITTGGDYEQYF
once,NA,TRBV7-2,TRBJ2-3,TGTGCCAGCAGCTTAGCAATTCGGGATACGCAGTATTTT,CASSLAIRDTQYF
NA,TRBD1,TRBV15,TRBJ1-2,TGTGCCATCCGGGACAGGGGTAACTATGGCTACACCTTC,CAIRDRGNYGYTF
NA,NA,TRBV11-3,TRBJ2-1,TGTGCCAGCAGCTTAGATGGACAGTACAATGAGCAGTTCTTC,CASSLDGQYNEQFF
once,TRBD1,TRBV9,TRBJ2-1,TGTGCCAGCAGCGTAGGAGGTGGGGGACAGGTCTACAATGAGCAGTTCTTC,CASSVGGGGQVYNEQFF
NA,TRBD1,TRBV28,TRBJ1-3,TGTGCCAGCAGTAGGACAGGGGGAAACACCATATATTTT,CASSRTGGNTIYF
NA,TRBD2,TRBV18,TRBJ2-3,TGTGCCAGCTCACCCAATAGCGGGGGGGCAGCTGATACGCAGTATTTT,CASSPNSGGAADTQYF
NA,TRBD1,TRBV28,TRBJ2-7,TGTGCCAGCAGTTTACGACAGGGTTACTACGAGCAGTACTTC,CASSLRQGYYEQYF
NA,TRBD2,TRBV5-1,TRBJ2-7,TGCGCCAGCAGCTTGGGGAGCGGGGGTTACGAGCAGTACTTC,CASSLGSGGYEQYF
NA,NA,TRBV7-8,TRBJ1-3,TGTGCCAGCAGCTCATTTTCTCAGTCCAGCTCTGGAAACACCATATATTTT,CASSSFSQSSSGNTIYF
once,NA,TRBV15,TRBJ1-1,TGTGCCACGCTTAAGGGGACTGAAGCTTTCTTT,CATLKGTEAFF
once,TRBD1,TRBV3-1/TRBV3-2,TRBJ1-3,TGTGCCAGCAGCCAAGGGCAGGGGGTTGCTGGAAACACCATATATTTT,CASSQGQGVAGNTIYF
once,NA,TRBV19,TRBJ1-1,TGTGCCAGTAGTATAGATCATTGGGGGGAGGGGACTGAAGCTTTCTTT,CASSIDHWGEGTEAFF
NA,TRBD1,TRBV19,TRBJ1-3,TGTGCCAGTAGTTCCAGGACAGGGACTGGAAACACCATATATTTT,CASSSRTGTGNTIYF
once,TRBD1,TRBV11-1,TRBJ2-2,TGTGCCAGCAGCATAAACAGGGGGCCAGACCGGGAGCTGTTTTTT,CASSINRGPDRELFF
once,TRBD2,TRBV7-8,TRBJ2-1,TGTGCCAGCAGCCCCTCAAGCGGGAATGGATTTAGTGAGCAGTTCTTC,CASSPSSGNGFSEQFF
NA,NA,TRBV19,TRBJ1-3,TGTGCCAGTAGTTTCCCCAATCCGAGCTCTGGAAACACCATATATTTT,CASSFPNPSSGNTIYF
NA,NA,TRBV5-4,TRBJ1-5,TGTGCCAGCAGCTTGGGCCCGGATCAGCCCCAGCATTTT,CASSLGPDQPQHF
NA,TRBD1,TRBV7-9,TRBJ1-1,TGTGCCAGCAGCTTAGCGTTTAGGGACAGCTCTGAAGCTTTCTTT,CASSLAFRDSSEAFF
NA,NA,TRBV29-1,TRBJ2-1,TGCACCTTCTCGTCCAGGGCTAATGAGCAGTTCTTC,CTFSSRANEQFF
NA,NA,TRBV6-5,TRBJ1-1,TGTGCCAGTGAGAAAACATTTCAGGGATCTGAAGCTTTCTTT,CASEKTFQGSEAFF
NA,NA,TRBV5-1,TRBJ1-4,TGCGCCAGCAGCGTCGGGGCAACTAATGAAAAACTGTTTTTT,CASSVGATNEKLFF
NA,TRBD2,TRBV18,TRBJ2-5,TGTGCCAGCTCACCAGGGACTAGCGGACAAGAGACCCAGTACTTC,CASSPGTSGQETQYF
NA,TRBD1,TRBV4-1,TRBJ1-1,TGCGCCAGCAGCCAAGATAGGGGTCAGGGGGCAGGGAGGACTGAAGCTTTCTTT,CASSQDRGQGAGRTEAFF
once,NA,TRBV7-3,TRBJ1-1,TGTGCCAGCAGCTTGGAGGGGAGCTCACCTGAAGCTTTCTTT,CASSLEGSSPEAFF
NA,NA,TRBV11-3,TRBJ2-3,TGTGCCAGCAGCCAATCTTTTGCGGGCGGTACAGATACGCAGTATTTT,CASSQSFAGGTDTQYF
NA,TRBD1,TRBV5-4,TRBJ1-1,TGTGCCAGCAGCTTGGACAGGGGTTTGAACACTGAAGCTTTCTTT,CASSLDRGLNTEAFF
NA,NA,TRBV7-2,TRBJ1-2,TGTGCCAGCAGCTCGCAGGAGAGACAGGCCCACCCCTATGGCTACACCTTC,CASSSQERQAHPYGYTF
NA,TRBD1,TRBV15,TRBJ2-7,TGTGCCACCAGCAGAGATCATCGGACAGGGCAAGCCGAGCAGTACTTC,CATSRDHRTGQAEQYF
NA,TRBD1,TRBV5-1,TRBJ1-2,TGCGCCAGCAGCTCCGTACCAGGGACAGGGGAAAATGGCTACACCTTC,CASSSVPGTGENGYTF
NA,TRBD1,TRBV19,TRBJ1-3,TGTGCCAGTAGTACGGGACAGGGGGCAGGAGGAAACACCATATATTTT,CASSTGQGAGGNTIYF
NA,NA,TRBV28,TRBJ2-7,TGTGCCAGCAGTGTAAGTCGAGGGGAGCAGTACTTC,CASSVSRGEQYF
NA,NA,TRBV28,TRBJ1-3,TGTGCCAGCAGCGTCACAGGGATTACTGGAAACACCATATATTTT,CASSVTGITGNTIYF
NA,NA,TRBV18,TRBJ1-3,TGTGCCAGCTCACCGGACACAAGCTCTGGAAACACCATATATTTT,CASSPDTSSGNTIYF
NA,NA,TRBV13,TRBJ2-3,TGTGCCAGCAGCGTACCGGGACAAAACACAGATACGCAGTATTTT,CASSVPGQNTDTQYF
NA,TRBD2,TRBV7-9,TRBJ2-3,TGTGCCAGCAGCTTTCCAGTGGGTGGACTAGGAGTCACAGATACGCAGTATTTT,CASSFPVGGLGVTDTQYF
NA,TRBD1,TRBV5-1,TRBJ1-4,TGCGCCAGCAGCCCCAACACAGGGGGCGCCGGGGAAAAACTGTTTTTT,CASSPNTGGAGEKLFF
once,NA,TRBV7-9,TRBJ1-5,TGTGCCAGCAGCGGACCGGACAGCTTCTACGCTCAGCCCCAGCATTTT,CASSGPDSFYAQPQHF
NA,TRBD2,TRBV10-3,TRBJ2-1,TGTGCCTCTCAGACTAGCGGGAGATCTTGGGGTCAGTTCTTC,CASQTSGRSWGQFF
NA,TRBD2,TRBV5-1,TRBJ2-7,TGCGCCAGCAGCATAGAGCGGGAGGTTATCTACGAGCAGTACTTC,CASSIEREVIYEQYF
NA,NA,TRBV6-6,TRBJ1-1,TGTGCCAGCAGTTATAGATCGCCGGGGGTAGTCACTGAAGCTTTCTTT,CASSYRSPGVVTEAFF
once,TRBD1,TRBV5-1,TRBJ2-7,TGCGCCAGCAGCTTGGGGGGGACAGGTACCTACGAGCAGTACTTC,CASSLGGTGTYEQYF
NA,TRBD1,TRBV7-9,TRBJ2-5,TGTGCCAGCAGCTTAGGGACAGGACAAGAGACCCAGTACTTC,CASSLGTGQETQYF
NA,NA,TRBV7-6,TRBJ2-2,TGTGCCAGCAGCTTAATGAGGTTCGGGGAGCTGTTTTTT,CASSLMRFGELFF
NA,NA,TRBV19,TRBJ1-1,TGTGCCAGTAGTTGGTACAGGGCGAGCACTGAAGCTTTCTTT,CASSWYRASTEAFF
NA,NA,TRBV19,TRBJ1-2,TGTGCCAGTAGTTTCCAGACAAGAAACTATGGCTACACCTTC,CASSFQTRNYGYTF
NA,NA,TRBV28,TRBJ2-5,TGTGCCAGCAGTTTGCCTGGAGGGTACGAGACCCAGTACTTC,CASSLPGGYETQYF
few,NA,TRBV5-1,TRBJ1-2,TGCGCCAGCAGCTTGGTTCAGGGCGGTAACTATGGCTACACCTTC,CASSLVQGGNYGYTF
NA,NA,TRBV10-1,TRBJ2-3,TGCGCCAGCGCAAAACAGAGCACAGATACGCAGTATTTT,CASAKQSTDTQYF
NA,NA,TRBV28,TRBJ2-1,TGTGCCAGCAGTGCGGCACCCAATGAGCAGTTCTTC,CASSAAPNEQFF
NA,NA,TRBV28,TRBJ1-2,TGTGCCAGCAGTCGCGGGGGTTATGGCTACACCTTC,CASSRGGYGYTF
NA,TRBD1,TRBV6-4,TRBJ1-4,TGTGCCAGCAGTGAGCCCGGGACAGGGGATGAAAAACTGTTTTTT,CASSEPGTGDEKLFF
NA,NA,TRBV4-3,TRBJ1-6,TGCGCCAGCAGCCAAGATCAAGGGGAGGATTCACCCCTCCACTTT,CASSQDQGEDSPLHF
once,NA,TRBV15,TRBJ1-2,TGTGCCACCAGCAGCATTGGAGGACCTAACTATGGCTACACCTTC,CATSSIGGPNYGYTF
NA,TRBD2,TRBV7-2,TRBJ2-3,TGTGCCAGCAGCCCTCGGGGGAGGGAAGATACGCAGTATTTT,CASSPRGREDTQYF
NA,TRBD1,TRBV10-3,TRBJ1-2,TGTGCCATCAGTGGACAGGGAGTTGACTATGGCTACACCTTC,CAISGQGVDYGYTF
NA,NA,TRBV6-4,TRBJ2-3,TGTGCCAGCTCGACTACCTACGGCACAGATACGCAGTATTTT,CASSTTYGTDTQYF
NA,NA,TRBV12-3/TRBV12-4,TRBJ1-1,TGTGCCAGTACTTTACCACAGGGAGAAGCTTTCTTT,CASTLPQGEAFF
once,NA,TRBV9,TRBJ2-3,TGTGCCAGCAGCGTAGGACAGTTCACAGATACGCAGTATTTT,CASSVGQFTDTQYF
NA,TRBD1,TRBV5-4,TRBJ2-2,TGTGCCAGCAGCCGCGGACAGGGGGACACCGGGGAGCTGTTTTTT,CASSRGQGDTGELFF